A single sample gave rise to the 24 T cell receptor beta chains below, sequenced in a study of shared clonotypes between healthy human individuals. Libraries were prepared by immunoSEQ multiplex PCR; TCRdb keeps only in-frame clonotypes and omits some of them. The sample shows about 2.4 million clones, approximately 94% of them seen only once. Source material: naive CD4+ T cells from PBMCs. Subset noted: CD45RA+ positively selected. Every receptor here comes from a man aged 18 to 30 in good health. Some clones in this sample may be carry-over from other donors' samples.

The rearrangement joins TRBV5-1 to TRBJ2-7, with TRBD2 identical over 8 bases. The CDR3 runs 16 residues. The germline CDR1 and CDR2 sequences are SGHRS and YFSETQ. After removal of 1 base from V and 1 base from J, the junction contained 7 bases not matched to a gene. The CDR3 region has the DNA TGCGCCAGCAGCTTGTGGCTAGCGGGCGCTTCCTACGAGCAGTACTTC. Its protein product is CASSLWLAGASYEQYF.

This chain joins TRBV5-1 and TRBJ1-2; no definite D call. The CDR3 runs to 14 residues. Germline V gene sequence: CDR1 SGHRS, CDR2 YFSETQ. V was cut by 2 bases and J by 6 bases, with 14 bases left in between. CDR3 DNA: TGCGCCAGCAGCTTCACAGTAGAAATGAATGGCTACACCTTC. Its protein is CASSFTVEMNGYTF.

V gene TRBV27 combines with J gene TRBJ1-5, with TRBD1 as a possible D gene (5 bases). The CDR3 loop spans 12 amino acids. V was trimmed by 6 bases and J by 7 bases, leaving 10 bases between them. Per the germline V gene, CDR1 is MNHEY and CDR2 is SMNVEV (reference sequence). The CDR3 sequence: CASSSQGQPQHF. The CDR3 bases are TGTGCCAGCAGCTCGCAGGGACAGCCCCAGCATTTT.

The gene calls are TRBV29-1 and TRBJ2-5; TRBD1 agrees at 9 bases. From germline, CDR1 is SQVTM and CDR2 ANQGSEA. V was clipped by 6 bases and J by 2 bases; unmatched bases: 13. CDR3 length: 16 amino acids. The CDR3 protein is CSVVPSGQGIQETQYF. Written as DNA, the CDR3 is TGCAGCGTCGTACCATCGGGACAGGGCATTCAAGAGACCCAGTACTTC.

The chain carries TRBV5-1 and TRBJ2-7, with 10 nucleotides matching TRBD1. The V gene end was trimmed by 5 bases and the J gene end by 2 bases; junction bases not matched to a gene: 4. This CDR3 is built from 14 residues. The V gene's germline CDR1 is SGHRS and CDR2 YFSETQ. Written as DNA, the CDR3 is TGCGCCAGCAGGTATGGACAGGGGGCCTACGAGCAGTACTTC. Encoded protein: CASRYGQGAYEQYF.

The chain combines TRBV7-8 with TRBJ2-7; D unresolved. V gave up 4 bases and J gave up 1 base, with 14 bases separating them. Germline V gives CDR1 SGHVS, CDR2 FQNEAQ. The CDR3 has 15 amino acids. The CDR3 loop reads CASSSSGLGSYEQYF. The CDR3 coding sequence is TGTGCCAGCAGCTCCTCCGGGTTAGGGTCCTACGAGCAGTACTTC.

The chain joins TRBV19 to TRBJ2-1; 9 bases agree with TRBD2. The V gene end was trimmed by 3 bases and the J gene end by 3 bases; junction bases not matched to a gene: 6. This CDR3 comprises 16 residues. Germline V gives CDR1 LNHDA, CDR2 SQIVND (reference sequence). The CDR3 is CASSIRAGGGYNEQFF. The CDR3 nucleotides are TGTGCCAGTAGTATTCGAGCGGGGGGTGGCTACAATGAGCAGTTCTTC.

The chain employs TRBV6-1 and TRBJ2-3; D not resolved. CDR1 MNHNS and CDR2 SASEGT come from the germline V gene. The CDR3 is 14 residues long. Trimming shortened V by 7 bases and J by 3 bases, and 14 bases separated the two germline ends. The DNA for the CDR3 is TGTGCCAGCACATGGTACGGAGAAACAGATACGCAGTATTTT. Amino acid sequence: CASTWYGETDTQYF.

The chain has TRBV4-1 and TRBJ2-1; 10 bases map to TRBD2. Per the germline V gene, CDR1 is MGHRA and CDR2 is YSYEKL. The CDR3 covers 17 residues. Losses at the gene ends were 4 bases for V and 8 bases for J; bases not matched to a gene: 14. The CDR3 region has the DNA TGCGCCAGCAGCCTGACCGGACTAGCGGATGGGAGGGATGAGCAGTTCTTC. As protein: CASSLTGLADGRDEQFF.

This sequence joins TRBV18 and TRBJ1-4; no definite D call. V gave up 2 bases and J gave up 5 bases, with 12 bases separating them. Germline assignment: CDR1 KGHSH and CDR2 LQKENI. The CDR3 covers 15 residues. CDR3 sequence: CASSPSGVHNEKLFF. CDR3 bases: TGTGCCAGCTCACCAAGTGGGGTTCACAATGAAAAACTGTTTTTT.

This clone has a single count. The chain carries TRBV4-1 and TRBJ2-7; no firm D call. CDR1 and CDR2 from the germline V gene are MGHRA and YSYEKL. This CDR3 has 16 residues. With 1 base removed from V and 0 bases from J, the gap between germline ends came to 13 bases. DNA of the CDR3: TGCGCCAGCAGCCAAGGGGTTGGGCAGAGCTCCTACGAGCAGTACTTC. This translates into CASSQGVGQSSYEQYF.

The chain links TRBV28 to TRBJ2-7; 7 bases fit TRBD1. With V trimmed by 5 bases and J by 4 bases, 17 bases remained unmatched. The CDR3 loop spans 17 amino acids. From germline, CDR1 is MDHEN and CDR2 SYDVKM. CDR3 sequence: CASSQGAETGLRYEQYF. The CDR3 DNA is TGTGCCAGCAGTCAAGGGGCGGAGACAGGGTTGAGGTACGAGCAGTACTTC.

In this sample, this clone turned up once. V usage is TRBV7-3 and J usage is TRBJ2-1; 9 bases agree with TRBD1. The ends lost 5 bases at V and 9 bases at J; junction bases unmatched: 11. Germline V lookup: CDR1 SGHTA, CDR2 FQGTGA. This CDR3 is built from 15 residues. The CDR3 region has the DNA TGTGCCAGCAGCCGCCTTACAGGGGGCTGGAGTGAGCAGTTCTTC. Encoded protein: CASSRLTGGWSEQFF.

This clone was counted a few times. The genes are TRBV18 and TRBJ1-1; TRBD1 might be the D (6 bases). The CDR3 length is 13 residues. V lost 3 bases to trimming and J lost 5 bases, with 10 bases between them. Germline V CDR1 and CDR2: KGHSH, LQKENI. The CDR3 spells CASSPRTETEAFF. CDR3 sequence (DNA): TGTGCCAGCTCACCTAGGACAGAAACTGAAGCTTTCTTT.

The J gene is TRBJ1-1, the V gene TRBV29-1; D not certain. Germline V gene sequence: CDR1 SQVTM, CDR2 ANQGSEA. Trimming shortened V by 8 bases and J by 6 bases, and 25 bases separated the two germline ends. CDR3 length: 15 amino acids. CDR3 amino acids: CSSLERGKRAPEAFF. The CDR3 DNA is TGCAGCTCCCTGGAGCGGGGAAAGCGGGCGCCTGAAGCTTTCTTT.

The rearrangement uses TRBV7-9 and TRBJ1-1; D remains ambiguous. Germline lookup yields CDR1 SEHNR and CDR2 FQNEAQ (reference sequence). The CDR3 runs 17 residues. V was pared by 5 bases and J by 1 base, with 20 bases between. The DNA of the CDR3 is TGTGCCAGCAGCCACTTCGGGTCCCGGAGGAGGAACACTGAAGCTTTCTTT. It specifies CASSHFGSRRRNTEAFF.

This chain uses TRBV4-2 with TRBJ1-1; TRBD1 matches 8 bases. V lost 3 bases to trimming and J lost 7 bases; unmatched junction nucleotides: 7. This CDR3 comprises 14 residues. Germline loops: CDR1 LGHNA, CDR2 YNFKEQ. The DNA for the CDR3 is TGTGCCAGCAGCCATCCTACAGGGGGTGGTGAAGCTTTCTTT. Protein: CASSHPTGGGEAFF.

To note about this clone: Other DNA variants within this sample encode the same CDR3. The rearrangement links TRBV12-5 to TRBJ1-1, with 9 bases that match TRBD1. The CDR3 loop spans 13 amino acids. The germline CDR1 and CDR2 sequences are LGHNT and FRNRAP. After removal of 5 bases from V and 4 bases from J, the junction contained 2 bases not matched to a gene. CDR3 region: CASGRQGGTEAFF. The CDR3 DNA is TGTGCTAGTGGTAGACAGGGGGGCACTGAAGCTTTCTTT.

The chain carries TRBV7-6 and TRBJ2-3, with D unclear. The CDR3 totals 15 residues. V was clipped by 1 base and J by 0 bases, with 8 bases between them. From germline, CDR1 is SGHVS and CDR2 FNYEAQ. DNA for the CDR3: TGTGCCAGCAGCTTAGTTACCTCTAGCACAGATACGCAGTATTTT. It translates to CASSLVTSSTDTQYF. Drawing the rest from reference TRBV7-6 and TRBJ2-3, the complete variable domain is GAGVSQSPRYKVTKRGQDVALRCDPISGHVSLYWYRQALGQGPEFLTYFNYEAQQDKSGLPNDRFSAERPEGSISTLTIQRTEQRDSAMYRCASSLVTSSTDTQYFGPGTRLTVL.

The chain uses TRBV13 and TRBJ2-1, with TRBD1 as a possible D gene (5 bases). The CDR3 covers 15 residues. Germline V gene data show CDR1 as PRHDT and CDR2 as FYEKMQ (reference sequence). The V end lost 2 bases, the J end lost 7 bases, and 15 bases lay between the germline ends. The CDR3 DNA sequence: TGTGCCAGCAGCTTATTTGGACCCCAGGGTAATGAGCAGTTCTTC. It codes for CASSLFGPQGNEQFF.

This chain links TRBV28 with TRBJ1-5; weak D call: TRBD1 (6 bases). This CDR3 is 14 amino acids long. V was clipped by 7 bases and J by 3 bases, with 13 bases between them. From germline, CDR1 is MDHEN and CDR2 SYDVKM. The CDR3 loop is CASNQGNTNQPQHF. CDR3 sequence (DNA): TGTGCCAGCAACCAGGGGAATACCAATCAGCCCCAGCATTTT.

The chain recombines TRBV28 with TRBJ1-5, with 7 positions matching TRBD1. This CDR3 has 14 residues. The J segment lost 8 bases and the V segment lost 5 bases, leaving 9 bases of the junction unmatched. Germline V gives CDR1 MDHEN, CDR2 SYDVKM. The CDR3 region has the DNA TGTGCCAGCAGTCCCGGGACAGCTCACGAGCCCCAGCATTTT. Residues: CASSPGTAHEPQHF.

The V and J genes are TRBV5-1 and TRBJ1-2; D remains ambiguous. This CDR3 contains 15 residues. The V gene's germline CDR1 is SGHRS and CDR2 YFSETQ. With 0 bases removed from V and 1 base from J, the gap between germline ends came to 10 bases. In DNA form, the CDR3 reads TGCGCCAGCAGCTTGGGGGCAGGCGATAACTATGGCTACACCTTC. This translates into CASSLGAGDNYGYTF.

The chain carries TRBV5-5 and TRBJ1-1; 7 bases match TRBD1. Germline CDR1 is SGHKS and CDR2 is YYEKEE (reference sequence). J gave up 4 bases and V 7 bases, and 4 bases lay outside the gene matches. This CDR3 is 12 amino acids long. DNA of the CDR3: TGTGCCAGCCTCCGACAGGGCACTGAAGCTTTCTTT. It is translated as CASLRQGTEAFF.